This is a list of T cell receptor beta chains from one sample in a study of PD-1 blockade in classical Hodgkin lymphoma. Data came from immunoSEQ multiplex PCR; TCRdb stores just in-frame clones and leaves some out. The repertoire holds approximately 29,000 clones, with around four fifths as singletons. The sample in question was peripheral blood mononuclear cells (PBMCs), obtained before the fourth cycle of nivolumab. The receptors stem from a human donor with classical Hodgkin lymphoma. CDR3s include the opening cysteine and the closing phenylalanine or tryptophan. The D gene is left open where the match is weak. Part of the rows lack a size; the others show once, few, many or a class for expanded clones.

v_gene,j_gene,d_gene,abundance,CDR3aa,CDR3nt
TRBV11-2,TRBJ2-7,-,-,CASGTAGSYEQYF,TGTGCCAGCGGAACGGCAGGCTCCTACGAGCAGTACTTC
TRBV5-6,TRBJ1-1,-,-,CASSTGHLLFMNTEAFF,TGTGCCAGCAGCACGGGACACCTGCTCTTCATGAACACTGAAGCTTTCTTT
TRBV6-6,TRBJ2-1,-,-,CASSKRGASFNEQFF,TGTGCCAGCAGTAAAAGGGGAGCTAGCTTCAATGAGCAGTTCTTC
TRBV18,TRBJ2-3,TRBD2,-,CASSPPGLAARGDTQYF,TGTGCCAGCTCACCACCGGGGCTAGCGGCCCGAGGGGATACGCAGTATTTT
TRBV7-8,TRBJ2-7,-,-,CASSPGPGREQYF,TGTGCCAGCAGCCCGGGCCCGGGGCGCGAGCAGTACTTC
TRBV4-1,TRBJ1-1,-,few,CASSQDLRPNTEAFF,TGCGCCAGCAGCCAAGACCTACGTCCGAACACTGAAGCTTTCTTT
TRBV28,TRBJ2-2,-,few,CASSLVAGGNTGELFF,TGTGCCAGCAGTTTAGTGGCAGGCGGGAACACCGGGGAGCTGTTTTTT
TRBV25-1,TRBJ2-5,TRBD1,-,CASSQWTGTETQYF,TGTGCCAGCAGTCAATGGACAGGGACGGAGACCCAGTACTTC
TRBV30,TRBJ2-7,-,-,CAWSVDWVQYF,TGTGCCTGGAGTGTTGATTGGGTGCAGTACTTC
TRBV7-2,TRBJ1-1,TRBD1,-,CASSDRDRGSWSTEAFF,TGTGCCAGCAGCGACCGGGACAGGGGGAGTTGGAGCACTGAAGCTTTCTTT
TRBV6-1,TRBJ2-2,-,-,CASSLETPGGGELFF,TGTGCCAGCAGCTTAGAGACCCCGGGCGGCGGGGAGCTGTTTTTT
TRBV5-1,TRBJ2-1,TRBD2,-,CASSLAGTSSYNEQFF,TGCGCCAGCAGTTTGGCCGGGACTAGTTCCTACAATGAGCAGTTCTTC
TRBV5-1,TRBJ2-5,TRBD1,-,CASSPGTGGKETQYF,TGCGCCAGCAGCCCAGGGACAGGGGGGAAAGAGACCCAGTACTTC
TRBV27,TRBJ2-7,-,-,CASSSPSGVGTYEQYF,TGTGCCAGCAGCTCACCCTCCGGGGTAGGGACCTACGAGCAGTACTTC
TRBV5-1,TRBJ2-1,TRBD2,-,CASSLGPSGRLSDEQFF,TGCGCCAGCAGCTTGGGCCCTAGCGGGAGGTTGAGCGATGAGCAGTTCTTC
TRBV6-5,TRBJ1-2,-,-,CASVRGAGYTF,TGTGCCAGCGTCCGGGGGGCTGGCTACACCTTC
TRBV7-9,TRBJ2-1,TRBD2,-,CASSLALNAGDEQFF,TGTGCCAGCAGCTTAGCTCTCAACGCGGGGGATGAGCAGTTCTTC
TRBV6-5,TRBJ2-5,-,-,CASSYGGTIQETQYF,TGTGCCAGCAGTTACGGGGGAACGATCCAAGAGACCCAGTACTTC
TRBV6-5,TRBJ2-7,TRBD2,-,CASGTSGPYEQYF,TGTGCCAGCGGGACTAGCGGTCCCTACGAGCAGTACTTC
TRBV6-5,TRBJ2-7,-,-,CASSYSRDQNSYEQYF,TGTGCCAGCAGTTACTCGAGGGACCAAAATTCCTACGAGCAGTACTTC
TRBV9,TRBJ2-2,TRBD2,-,CASSSSGATTGELFF,TGTGCCAGCAGCTCGAGCGGGGCGACTACCGGGGAGCTGTTTTTT